These T cell receptor beta chains were read from a single sample in a study of cytomegalovirus exposure and HLA in healthy donors. Sequenced by immunoSEQ multiplex PCR; TCRdb stores in-frame clones only, minus some. The sample contains 30,000 to 35,000 clones, 65% to 90% of which appear only once. The sample taken for sequencing was PBMCs. The receptors originated from a young woman in good health and CMV-seronegative. CDR3s leave out the opening cysteine and the closing phenylalanine or tryptophan. The order of the fields is D gene, V gene, CDR3 protein. The D gene is left open where the match is weak.

>.|TRBV6-1
ASSQTRDTQY
>.|TRBV7-9
ASSLSQQGFGELF
>.|TRBV27
ASSFSIRGRAKYNEQF
>TRBD1|TRBV5-1
ASSLGQGTNFGYT
>.|TRBV2
ASSDSSAPYEQY
>.|TRBV6-5
ASSYSKGAPSPLH
>TRBD1|TRBV5-1
ASSVGLGGWSQETQY
>.|TRBV21-1
ASSKPRTSGRQYNEQF
>TRBD1|TRBV9
ASTDRDRSGYT
>TRBD2|TRBV9
ASSVEALAGYTDTQY
>.|TRBV21-1
ASSRGQGLPGELF
>TRBD1|TRBV28
ASSLGQRNSPLH
>.|TRBV9
ASSVGREYGYT
>.|TRBV29-1
SVGGGGSGNTIY
>.|TRBV5-5
ASSFVGGVQPQH
>TRBD2|TRBV9
ASSVIAGVVDEQF
>TRBD2|TRBV5-1
ASSSLAGVATDTQY
>.|TRBV4-1
ASSQRDAGGKDGYT
>.|TRBV10-3
AISATSPPYNEQF
>.|TRBV19
ASSFKDRKETQY
>TRBD2|TRBV5-1
ASSLSLAGEGEQY
>.|TRBV5-6
ASSLWAPSYEQY
>TRBD1|TRBV4-3
ASSQDQGAGGYP
>TRBD1|TRBV7-3
ASSKGDSNYGYT
>TRBD1|TRBV9
ASSLTQGARNEKLF
>.|TRBV7-2
ASSSLTGTAGYWEQF
>.|TRBV7-9
ASSLYQDYT
>TRBD2|TRBV5-6
ASSPMGLAGGPEQF
>.|TRBV6-1
ASSEDGQHREAF
>.|TRBV6-6
ASSYSIARGQETQY
>.|TRBV28
ASSLLQIGNQPQN